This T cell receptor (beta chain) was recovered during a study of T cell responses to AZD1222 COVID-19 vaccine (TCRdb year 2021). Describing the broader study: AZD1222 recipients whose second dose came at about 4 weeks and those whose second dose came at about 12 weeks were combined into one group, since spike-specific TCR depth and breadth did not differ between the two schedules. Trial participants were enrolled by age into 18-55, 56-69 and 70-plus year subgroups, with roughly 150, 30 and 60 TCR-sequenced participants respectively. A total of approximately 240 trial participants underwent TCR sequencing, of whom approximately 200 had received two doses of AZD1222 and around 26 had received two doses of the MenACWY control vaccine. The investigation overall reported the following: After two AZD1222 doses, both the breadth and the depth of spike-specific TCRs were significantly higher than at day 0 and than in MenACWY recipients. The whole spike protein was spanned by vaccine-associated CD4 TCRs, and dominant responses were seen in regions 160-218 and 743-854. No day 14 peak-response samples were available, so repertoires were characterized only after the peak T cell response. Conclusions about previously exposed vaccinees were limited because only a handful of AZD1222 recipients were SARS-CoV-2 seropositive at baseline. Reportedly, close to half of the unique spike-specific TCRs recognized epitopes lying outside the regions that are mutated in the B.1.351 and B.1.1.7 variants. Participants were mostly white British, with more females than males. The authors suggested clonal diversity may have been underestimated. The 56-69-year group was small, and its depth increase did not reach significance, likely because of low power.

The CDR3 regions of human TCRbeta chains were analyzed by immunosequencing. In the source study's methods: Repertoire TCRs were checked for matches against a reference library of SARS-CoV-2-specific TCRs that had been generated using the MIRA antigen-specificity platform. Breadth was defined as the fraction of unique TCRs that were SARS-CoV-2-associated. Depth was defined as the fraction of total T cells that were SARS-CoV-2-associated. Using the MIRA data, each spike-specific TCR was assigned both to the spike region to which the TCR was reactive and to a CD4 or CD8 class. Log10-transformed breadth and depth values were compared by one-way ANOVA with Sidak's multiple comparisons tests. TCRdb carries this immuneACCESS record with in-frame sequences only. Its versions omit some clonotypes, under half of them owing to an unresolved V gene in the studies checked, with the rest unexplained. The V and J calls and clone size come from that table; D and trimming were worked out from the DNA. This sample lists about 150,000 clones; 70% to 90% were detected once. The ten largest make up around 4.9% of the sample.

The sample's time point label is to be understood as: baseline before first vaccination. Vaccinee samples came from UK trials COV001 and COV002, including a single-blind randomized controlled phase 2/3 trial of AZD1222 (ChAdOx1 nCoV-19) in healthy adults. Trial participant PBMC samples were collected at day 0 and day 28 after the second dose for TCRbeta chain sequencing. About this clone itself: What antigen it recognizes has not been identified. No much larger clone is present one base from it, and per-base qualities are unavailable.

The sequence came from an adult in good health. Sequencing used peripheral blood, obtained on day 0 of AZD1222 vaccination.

The nucleotide sequence reads TGTGCCAGCGGTCAGCGGGAGATCGGGGAGCTGTTTTTT. Its translation is CASGQREIGELFF. The sequence joins TRBV6-5 to TRBJ2-2, and 8 bases in between align with TRBD2. The CDR3 runs 13 amino acids, cysteine and phenylalanine included. Only the CDR3 part of the read is kept: 39 bases, read in frame from the first base. CDR1 MNHEY and CDR2 SVGAGI were looked up in the germline V gene. Clipping removes 8 bases from V and 7 bases from J, with 6 as the unmatched junction base count.